This T cell receptor (beta chain) was identified in a study of beta chain features in type 1 diabetes. Broader study findings: TCRB CDR3s were moderately but significantly shorter in Type 1 diabetes patients in all four CD4+ subsets.

Concerning this clone: Its antigen is as yet unknown.

This CDR3 spans 17 amino acids. Germline-derived CDR1 and CDR2 are SNHLY and FYNNEI. Trimming shortened V by 2 bases and J by 1 base, and 18 bases separated the two germline ends. The whole isolated RNA underwent reverse transcription, so sequencing captured expressed TCRB transcripts. Sequenced naive, central memory and regulatory T cell samples produced an average of around 3.9 million reads. Using immunoSEQ multiplex PCR, the repertoire was profiled, and TCRdb retains in-frame clones only, with some absent. The sample contains some 160,000 clones, approximately 9% of which appear only once. The chain uses TRBV2 and TRBJ2-7, with TRBD1 as a possible D gene (6 bases). Sequencing was done on a sample of central memory CD4+ T cells from blood. This clonotype originated in a woman under 30 with type 1 diabetes. CDR3 residues: CASSERQGSAASYEQYF. As DNA, the CDR3 is TGTGCCAGCAGTGAAAGGCAGGGGTCCGCCGCTTCCTACGAGCAGTACTTC.